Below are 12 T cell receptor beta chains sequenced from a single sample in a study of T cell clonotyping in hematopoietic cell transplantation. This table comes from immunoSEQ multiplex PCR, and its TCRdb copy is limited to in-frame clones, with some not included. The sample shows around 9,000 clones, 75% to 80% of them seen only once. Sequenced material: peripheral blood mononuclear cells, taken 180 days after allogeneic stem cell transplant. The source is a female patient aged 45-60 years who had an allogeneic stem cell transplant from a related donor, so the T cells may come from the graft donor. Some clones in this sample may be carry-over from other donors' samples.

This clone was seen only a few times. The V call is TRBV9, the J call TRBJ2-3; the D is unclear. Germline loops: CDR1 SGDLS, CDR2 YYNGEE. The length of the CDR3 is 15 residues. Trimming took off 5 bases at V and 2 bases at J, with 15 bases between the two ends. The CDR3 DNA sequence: TGTGCCAGCAGGTCCGTAATAGCTTTCACAGATACGCAGTATTTT. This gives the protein CASRSVIAFTDTQYF.

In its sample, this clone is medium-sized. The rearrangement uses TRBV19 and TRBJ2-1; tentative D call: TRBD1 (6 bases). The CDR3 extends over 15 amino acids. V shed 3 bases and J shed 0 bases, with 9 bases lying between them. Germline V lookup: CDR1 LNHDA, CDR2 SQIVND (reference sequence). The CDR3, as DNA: TGTGCCAGTAGTATCCAGGGGAGCTCCTACAATGAGCAGTTCTTC. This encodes CASSIQGSSYNEQFF.

In nucleotides, the CDR3 is TGTGCCAGCAGTTTAACCCGGGACAGCCAATCAGATACGCAGTATTTT. It encodes CASSLTRDSQSDTQYF. The rearrangement links TRBV28 to TRBJ2-3; 7 bases fit TRBD1. Germline loops: CDR1 MDHEN, CDR2 SYDVKM. V was clipped by 2 bases and J by 4 bases; unmatched bases: 9. This CDR3 is 16 amino acids long.

Here the CDR3 reads CATSRDGGRGRNEQFF. CDR3 nucleotide sequence: TGTGCCACCAGCAGAGATGGCGGCAGGGGGAGGAATGAGCAGTTCTTC. The chain is built from TRBV15 and TRBJ2-1, with D perhaps TRBD1 (7 bases). CDR3 length: 16 residues. Germline V gene sequence: CDR1 LNHNV, CDR2 YYDKDF (reference sequence). The germline V and J ends were trimmed by 0 bases and 7 bases, with 16 bases remaining between them.

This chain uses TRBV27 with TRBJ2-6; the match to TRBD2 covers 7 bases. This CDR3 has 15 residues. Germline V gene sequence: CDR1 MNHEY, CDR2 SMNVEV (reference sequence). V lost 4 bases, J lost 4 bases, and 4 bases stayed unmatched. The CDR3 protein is CASSWGGTGANVLTF. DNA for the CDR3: TGTGCCAGCAGTTGGGGGGGTACCGGGGCCAACGTCCTGACTTTC.

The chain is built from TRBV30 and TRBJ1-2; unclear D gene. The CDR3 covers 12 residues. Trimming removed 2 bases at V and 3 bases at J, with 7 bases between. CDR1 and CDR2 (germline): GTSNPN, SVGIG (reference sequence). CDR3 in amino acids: CAWSPDHYGYTF. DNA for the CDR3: TGTGCCTGGAGTCCGGACCACTATGGCTACACCTTC.

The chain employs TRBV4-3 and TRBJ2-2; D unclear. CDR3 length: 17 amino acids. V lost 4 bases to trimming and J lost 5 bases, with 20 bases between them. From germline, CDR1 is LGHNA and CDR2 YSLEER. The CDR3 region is CASSLSNPVVWTGELFF. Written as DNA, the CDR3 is TGCGCCAGCAGCCTATCTAACCCCGTGGTTTGGACCGGGGAGCTGTTTTTT.

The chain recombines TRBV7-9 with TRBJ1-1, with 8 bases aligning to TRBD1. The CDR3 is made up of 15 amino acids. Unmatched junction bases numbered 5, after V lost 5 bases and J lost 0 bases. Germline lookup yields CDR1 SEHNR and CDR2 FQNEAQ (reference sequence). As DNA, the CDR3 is TGTGCCAGCAGCGTTCGACAGGGGATGAACACTGAAGCTTTCTTT. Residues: CASSVRQGMNTEAFF. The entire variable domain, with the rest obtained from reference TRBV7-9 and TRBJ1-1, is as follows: DTGVSQNPRHKITKRGQNVTFRCDPISEHNRLYWYRQTLGQGPEFLTYFQNEAQLEKSRLLSDRFSAERPKGSFSTLEIQRTEQGDSAMYLCASSVRQGMNTEAFFGQGTRLTVV.

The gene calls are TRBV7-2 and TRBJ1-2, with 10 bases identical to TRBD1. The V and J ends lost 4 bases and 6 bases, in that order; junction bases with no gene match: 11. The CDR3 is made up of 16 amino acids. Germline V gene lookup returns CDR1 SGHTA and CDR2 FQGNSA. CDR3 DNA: TGTGCCAGCAGCTCTACCGTGGGACAGGGGACACATGGCTACACCTTC. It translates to CASSSTVGQGTHGYTF.

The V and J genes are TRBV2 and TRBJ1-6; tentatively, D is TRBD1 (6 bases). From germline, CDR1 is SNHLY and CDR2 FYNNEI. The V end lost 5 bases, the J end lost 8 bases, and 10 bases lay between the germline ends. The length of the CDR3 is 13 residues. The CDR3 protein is CASSPQGHSPLHF. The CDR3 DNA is TGTGCCAGCAGTCCACAGGGTCATTCACCCCTCCACTTT.

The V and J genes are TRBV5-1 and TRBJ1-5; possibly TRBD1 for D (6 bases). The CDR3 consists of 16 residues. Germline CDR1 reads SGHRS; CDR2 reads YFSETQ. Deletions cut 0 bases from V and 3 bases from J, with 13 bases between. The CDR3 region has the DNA TGCGCCAGCAGCTTGGGGGACACAGGGTTCAATCAGCCCCAGCATTTT. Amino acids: CASSLGDTGFNQPQHF.

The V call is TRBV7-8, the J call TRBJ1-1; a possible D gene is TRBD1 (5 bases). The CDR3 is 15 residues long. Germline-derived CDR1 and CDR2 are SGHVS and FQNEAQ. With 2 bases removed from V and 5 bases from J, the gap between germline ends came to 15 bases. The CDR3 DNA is TGTGCCAGCAGCTTACTGGGACGGAGGGGAACTGAAGCTTTCTTT. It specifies CASSLLGRRGTEAFF.